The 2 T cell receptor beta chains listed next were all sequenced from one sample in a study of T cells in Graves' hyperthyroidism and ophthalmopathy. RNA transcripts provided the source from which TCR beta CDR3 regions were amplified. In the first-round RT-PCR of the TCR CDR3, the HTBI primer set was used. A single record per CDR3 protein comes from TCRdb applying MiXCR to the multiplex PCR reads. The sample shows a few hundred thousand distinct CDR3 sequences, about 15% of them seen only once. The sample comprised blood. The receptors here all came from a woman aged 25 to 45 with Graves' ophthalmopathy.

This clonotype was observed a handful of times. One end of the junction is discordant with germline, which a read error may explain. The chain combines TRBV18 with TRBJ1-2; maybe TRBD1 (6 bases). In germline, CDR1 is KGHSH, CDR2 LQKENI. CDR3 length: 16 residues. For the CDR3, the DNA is TGTGCCAACTCACCATATCAGGGGCTGGCTAACTATGGCTACACCTTC. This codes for CANSPYQGLANYGYTF.

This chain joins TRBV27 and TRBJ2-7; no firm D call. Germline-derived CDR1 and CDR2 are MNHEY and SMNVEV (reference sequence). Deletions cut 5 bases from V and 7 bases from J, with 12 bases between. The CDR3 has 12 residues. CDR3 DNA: TGTGCCAGCAGTAACTTGCCCGGGGAGCAGTACTTC. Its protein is CASSNLPGEQYF.